What follows are 26 T cell receptor beta chains derived from one specimen sequenced in a study of blood T cells in healthy people across ages. A second PCR of roughly 6 to 12 cycles used a sample-barcoded 5' primer and a J-beta primer mix. TCRdb used MiXCR to reprocess the 5' RACE reads, holding one entry per CDR3 protein. The sample holds approximately 900,000 distinct CDR3 sequences; around 49% are singletons and the top ten take 13%. Sequences were obtained from blood. These receptors were obtained from a man aged 25 to 45 in good health.

This clonotype has more than one count but fewer than ten. The chain has TRBV2 and TRBJ2-7; D tentatively reads TRBD1 or TRBD2 (5 bases each). Germline V gives CDR1 SNHLY, CDR2 FYNNEI. The CDR3 totals 14 residues. Trimming left V 10 bases short and J 7 bases short, with 23 bases between. DNA of the CDR3: TGTGCCATCCTTGCTCGACCGGGACGGAATGAGCAGTACTTC. Translated: CAILARPGRNEQYF.

The chain links TRBV6-7 to TRBJ2-7; D could derive from TRBD1 or TRBD2 (6 bases each). The better agreement between TRBJ2-5 and the DNA end casts doubt on the J call. TRBV6-7 is an ORF, and what it does is uncertain. The CDR3 is made up of 15 amino acids. The CDR3 DNA sequence: TGTGCCAGCAGTTACCGGGGGACACCCCTTGTGACCCAGTACTTC. Its protein is CASSYRGTPLVTQYF.

V usage is TRBV4-1 and J usage is TRBJ1-4; D ambiguous. Germline lookup yields CDR1 MGHRA and CDR2 YSYEKL. The CDR3 totals 16 residues. V lost 0 bases and J lost 0, with 8 bases in between. CDR3 sequence (DNA): TGCGCCAGCAGCCAAGATAACGGGGCAACTAATGAAAAACTGTTTTTT. Translated: CASSQDNGATNEKLFF.

V usage is TRBV7-2 and J usage is TRBJ2-1, with D tentatively TRBD2 (6 bases). Germline-derived CDR1 and CDR2 are SGHTA and FQGNSA. This CDR3 spans 13 amino acids. Trimming shortened V by 5 bases and J by 8 bases, and 13 bases separated the two germline ends. The CDR3 nucleotides read TGTGCCAGCAGCACCGCTAGCGCCCATGAGCAGTTCTTC. This codes for CASSTASAHEQFF.

The rearrangement links TRBV7-2 to TRBJ2-5, with TRBD2 matching 10 bases. Germline V gene lookup returns CDR1 SGHTA and CDR2 FQGNSA. J was trimmed by 11 bases and V by 0 bases; bases with no gene match: 12. The CDR3 consists of 16 residues. This CDR3 is CASSLASAGGLNEQYF. In DNA, the CDR3 is TGTGCCAGCAGCTTAGCCTCAGCGGGGGGGCTCAATGAGCAGTACTTC.

The chain carries TRBV12-3 or TRBV12-4 and TRBJ2-1; 11 nucleotides agree with TRBD1. V was clipped by 7 bases and J by 7 bases; unmatched bases: 9. This CDR3 is 15 amino acids long. The CDR3 here is CASNLRDRGGNEQFF. The CDR3 DNA sequence: TGTGCCAGCAACCTCCGGGACAGGGGGGGGAATGAGCAGTTCTTC.

This clonotype was seen a few times. The chain is built from TRBV20-1 and TRBJ2-3; a weak D match, TRBD2 (6 bases). Germline-derived CDR1 and CDR2 are DFQATT and SNEGSKA (reference sequence). V lost 0 bases to trimming and J lost 4 bases, with 14 bases between them. The CDR3 has 15 amino acids. The CDR3 coding sequence is TGCAGTGCTAGAGATCAAACTAGCAATGCAGATACGCAGTATTTT. Translating it yields CSARDQTSNADTQYF.

The table lists this clonotype with a few counts. The chain recombines TRBV7-9 with TRBJ1-5; D unclear. The CDR3 runs 15 residues. Germline V lookup: CDR1 SEHNR, CDR2 FQNEAQ (reference sequence). V lost 5 bases and J 1 base, leaving 12 bases between the germline ends. The CDR3 coding sequence is TGTGCCAGCAGCCCGGACGGCTCGAGCAATCAGCCCCAGCATTTT. Amino acid sequence: CASSPDGSSNQPQHF. The full variable domain, with the rest looked up from reference TRBV7-9 and TRBJ1-5, is DTGVSQNPRHKITKRGQNVTFRCDPISEHNRLYWYRQTLGQGPEFLTYFQNEAQLEKSRLLSDRFSAERPKGSFSTLEIQRTEQGDSAMYLCASSPDGSSNQPQHFGDGTRLSIL.

This chain joins TRBV20-1 and TRBJ1-6; maybe TRBD1 (5 bases). The germline V gene has CDR1 DFQATT and CDR2 SNEGSKA (reference sequence). The CDR3 sequence is 14 residues long. The V and J ends lost 8 bases and 4 bases respectively, with 15 bases between them. The CDR3 region is CSPFTGGYNSPLHF. The CDR3 region has the DNA TGCAGTCCCTTCACCGGGGGTTATAATTCACCCCTCCACTTT.

Regarding this clonotype: A read error may be the cause here, since a much bigger clone is one base away. V is TRBV6-6 and J is TRBJ2-7, with unresolved D. The CDR3 runs to 11 residues. Trimming left V 5 bases short and J 3 bases short, with 5 bases between. Germline CDR1 is MNHNY and CDR2 is SVGAGI (reference sequence). The CDR3 loop reads CASSGFYEQYF. The DNA of the CDR3 is TGTGCCAGCAGTGGCTTCTACGAGCAGTACTTC.

The chain carries TRBV7-8 and TRBJ1-2, with D hard to call. With 0 bases removed from V and 4 bases from J, the gap between germline ends came to 6 bases. The CDR3 covers 13 residues. Germline loops: CDR1 SGHVS, CDR2 FQNEAQ. The DNA for the CDR3 is TGTGCCAGCAGCTTAGCGGCTGGCTATGGCTACACCTTC. Its protein is CASSLAAGYGYTF.

The chain is built from TRBV6-6 and TRBJ1-4; the D is unclear. This CDR3 has 14 amino acids. V lost 2 bases, J lost 5 bases, and 9 bases lay in between. The germline CDR1 and CDR2 sequences are MNHNY and SVGAGI (reference sequence). CDR3 amino acids: CASSYGSPNEKLFF. CDR3 sequence (DNA): TGTGCCAGCAGTTACGGGAGCCCCAATGAAAAACTGTTTTTT.

The V call is TRBV3-1, the J call TRBJ2-7; the D call may be TRBD1 or TRBD2 (5 bases each). This CDR3 is 14 amino acids long. Between the trimmed V and J ends, which lost 6 bases and 8 bases, there was a span of 20 bases. Germline values: CDR1 LGHDT, CDR2 YNNKEL (reference sequence). The CDR3 reads CASRAPGRDAQQYF. The CDR3 coding sequence is TGTGCCAGCAGGGCTCCGGGACGAGACGCTCAGCAGTACTTC.

The chain combines TRBV9 with TRBJ1-1; a possible D gene is TRBD1 (5 bases). Germline-derived CDR1 and CDR2 are SGDLS and YYNGEE. The CDR3 extends over 14 amino acids. V lost 3 bases and J lost 6, with 15 bases in between. The CDR3 sequence is CASSGTRDDPEAFF. The CDR3 coding sequence is TGTGCCAGCAGCGGTACCCGGGACGACCCTGAAGCTTTCTTT.

This clonotype was observed a single time. No DNA is shown, since the ends of the CDR3 on it are uncertain; the CDR3 is the one TCRdb lists. V and J are TRBV21-1 and TRBJ2-7; no DNA check was done on the table's D call, TRBD1. TRBV21-1 represents a pseudogene. The CDR3 is made up of 16 amino acids, end residues included. CDR3 sequence reads: CASSKVGTGTAKTQYF.

The chain uses TRBV19 and TRBJ2-5; either TRBD1 or TRBD2 may supply D (5 bases each). The CDR3 is made up of 12 amino acids. V dropped 10 bases and J dropped 1 base, with 10 bases sitting between them. Germline V CDR1 and CDR2: LNHDA, SQIVND (reference sequence). CDR3: CATGRTQETQYF. The CDR3 region has the DNA TGTGCCACGGGACGGACCCAAGAGACCCAGTACTTC.

The chain links TRBV10-3 to TRBJ2-7; the D is unclear. This CDR3 is built from 13 residues. Germline V gene sequence: CDR1 ENHRY, CDR2 SYGVKD. Trimming removed 0 bases from V and 8 bases from J, with 11 bases in between. The CDR3 loop reads CAISESADTQQYF. CDR3 sequence (DNA): TGTGCCATCAGTGAGTCGGCAGACACGCAGCAGTACTTC.

This chain links TRBV2 with TRBJ2-5; weak D call: TRBD2 (6 bases). The CDR3 has 14 residues. CDR1 is SNHLY, CDR2 FYNNEI, per germline. Trimming took 6 bases from V and 11 from J, leaving 22 bases between them. The CDR3 bases are TGTGCCAGCAGGGCCGGGAGTCAAGGAAATGAGCAGTACTTC. The encoded protein is CASRAGSQGNEQYF.

This clonotype was counted a few times. As DNA, the CDR3 is TGTGCCAGCAGGAACAGGGGGCCCGAGGCTAACTATGGCTACACCTTC. The encoded protein is CASRNRGPEANYGYTF. V gene TRBV28 combines with J gene TRBJ1-2; 9 positions match TRBD1. Trimming took 6 bases from V and 0 from J; bases not matched to a gene: 8. Germline loops: CDR1 MDHEN, CDR2 SYDVKM. The CDR3 consists of 16 residues.

CDR3: CASSRQRTGAYNEQFF. CDR3 coding DNA: TGTGCCAGCAGTCGACAAAGGACAGGGGCCTACAATGAGCAGTTCTTC. The V gene is TRBV27, the J gene TRBJ2-1; the match to TRBD1 covers 9 bases. Germline V gene lookup returns CDR1 MNHEY and CDR2 SMNVEV (reference sequence). CDR3 size: 16 residues. V gave up 5 bases and J gave up 2 bases; unmatched junction bases: 7.

This chain joins TRBV5-4 and TRBJ2-2; D possibly corresponds to TRBD2 (6 bases). The CDR3 runs 13 residues. Germline CDR1 is SGHNT and CDR2 is YYREEE (reference sequence). The CDR3 DNA sequence: TGTGCAATCGGGACTCCTAACACCGGGGAGCTGTTTTTT. Translation gives CAIGTPNTGELFF.

V usage is TRBV29-1 and J usage is TRBJ2-2; the D gene could be TRBD1 or TRBD2 (6 bases each). V lost 2 bases and J 7 bases, leaving 14 bases between the germline ends. Germline CDR1 and CDR2: SQVTM and ANQGSEA. The CDR3 has 14 amino acids. The CDR3 spells CSVEIGGSGGELFF. For the CDR3, the DNA is TGCAGCGTTGAAATAGGGGGGTCCGGCGGGGAGCTGTTTTTT.

This chain connects TRBV28 to TRBJ2-1, with 10 positions matching TRBD2. CDR3 size: 16 residues. Losses at the gene ends were 2 bases for V and 3 bases for J; bases not matched to a gene: 4. CDR1 MDHEN and CDR2 SYDVKM come from the germline V gene. The chain's CDR3 is CASSLAGLANYNEQFF. DNA for the CDR3: TGTGCCAGCAGTTTAGCGGGACTAGCGAACTACAATGAGCAGTTCTTC.

This clonotype was counted many times. A junction boundary mismatches the germline segment, possibly from a read error. V gene TRBV3-1 combines with J gene TRBJ2-7; D is undetermined. Germline lookup yields CDR1 LGHDT and CDR2 YNNKEL (reference sequence). This CDR3 comprises 12 residues. This CDR3 reads CASSQDRYEQYF. CDR3 in DNA: TGCGCCAGCAGCCAAGATCGTTACGAGCAGTACTTC.

This chain joins TRBV24-1 and TRBJ2-1; 8 bases are shared with TRBD1. V shed 4 bases and J 4 bases; nucleotides not matched to a gene: 8. CDR3 size: 16 residues. CDR1 and CDR2 (germline): KGHDR, SFDVKD. The CDR3 DNA sequence: TGTGCCACCAGTGACAGCGACAGGGGTAGTTACAATGAGCAGTTCTTC. This codes for CATSDSDRGSYNEQFF.

The chain uses TRBV28 and TRBJ2-7, with D possibly TRBD1 on 5 matching bases. The CDR3 loop spans 11 amino acids. Germline assignment: CDR1 MDHEN and CDR2 SYDVKM. V lost 7 bases to trimming and J lost 6 bases, with 10 bases between them. The CDR3 coding sequence is TGTGCCAGCATTCAGGGTACCGAGCAGTACTTC. It is translated as CASIQGTEQYF.